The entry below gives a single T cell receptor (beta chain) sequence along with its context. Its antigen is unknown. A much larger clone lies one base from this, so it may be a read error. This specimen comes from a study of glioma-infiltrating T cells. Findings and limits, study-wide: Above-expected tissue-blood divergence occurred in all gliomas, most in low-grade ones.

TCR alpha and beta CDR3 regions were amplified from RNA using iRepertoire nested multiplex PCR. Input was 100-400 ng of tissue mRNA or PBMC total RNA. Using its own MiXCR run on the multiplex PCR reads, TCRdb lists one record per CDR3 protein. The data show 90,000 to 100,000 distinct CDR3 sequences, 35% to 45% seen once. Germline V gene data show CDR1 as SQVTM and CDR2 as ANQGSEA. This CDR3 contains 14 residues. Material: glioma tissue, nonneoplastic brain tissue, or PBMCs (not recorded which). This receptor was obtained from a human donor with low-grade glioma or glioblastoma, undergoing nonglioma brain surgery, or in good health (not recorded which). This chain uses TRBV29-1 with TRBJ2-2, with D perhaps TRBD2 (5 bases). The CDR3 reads CSVAFSLNTGELLF. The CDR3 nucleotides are TGCAGCGTTGCCTTTTCACTGAACACCGGGGAGCTGCTTTTT.